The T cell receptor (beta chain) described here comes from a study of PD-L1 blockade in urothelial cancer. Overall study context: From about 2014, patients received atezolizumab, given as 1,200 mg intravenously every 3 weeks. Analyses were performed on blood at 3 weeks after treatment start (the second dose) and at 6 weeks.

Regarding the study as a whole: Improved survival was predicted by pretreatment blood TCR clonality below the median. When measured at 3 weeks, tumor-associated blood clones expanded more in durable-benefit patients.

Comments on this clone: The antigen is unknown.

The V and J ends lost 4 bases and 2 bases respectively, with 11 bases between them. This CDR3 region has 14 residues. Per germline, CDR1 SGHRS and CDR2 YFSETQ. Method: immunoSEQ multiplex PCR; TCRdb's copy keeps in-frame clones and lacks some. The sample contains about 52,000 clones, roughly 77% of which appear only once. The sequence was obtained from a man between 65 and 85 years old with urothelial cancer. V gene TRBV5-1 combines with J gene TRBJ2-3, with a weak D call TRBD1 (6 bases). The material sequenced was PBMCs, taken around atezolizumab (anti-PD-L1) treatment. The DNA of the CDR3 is TGCGCCAGCAGCCCGGGACACAACACAGATACGCAGTATTTT. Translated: CASSPGHNTDTQYF.